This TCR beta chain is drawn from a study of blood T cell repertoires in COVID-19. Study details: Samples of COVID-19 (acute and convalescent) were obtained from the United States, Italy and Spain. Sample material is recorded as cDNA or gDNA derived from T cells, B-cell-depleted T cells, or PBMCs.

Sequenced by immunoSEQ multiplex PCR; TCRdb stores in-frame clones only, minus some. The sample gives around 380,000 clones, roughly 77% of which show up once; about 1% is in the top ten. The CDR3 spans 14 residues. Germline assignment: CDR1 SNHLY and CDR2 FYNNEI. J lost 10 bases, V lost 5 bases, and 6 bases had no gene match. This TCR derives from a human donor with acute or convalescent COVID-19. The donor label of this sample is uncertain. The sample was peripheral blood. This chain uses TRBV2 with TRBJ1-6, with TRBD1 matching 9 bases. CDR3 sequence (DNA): TGTGCCAGCAGTTCACAGGGGGCAGGATCACCCCTCCACTTT. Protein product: CASSSQGAGSPLHF.